This is a list of T cell receptor beta chains from one sample in a study of cytomegalovirus exposure and HLA in healthy donors. The repertoire was sequenced with immunoSEQ multiplex PCR; TCRdb's copy has only in-frame clones and lacks some. Here the sample spans about 120,000 clones, roughly three quarters being singletons. The sample comprised PBMCs. The receptors derive from a woman aged 18-29 years in good health and CMV-seronegative. Each CDR3 is given with its conserved first and last residue. The D gene is left open where the match is weak. Clone size is given for some rows only: seen once, a few or many times, or a class if the clone is expanded.

clone_size,j_call,cdr3_length,d_call,v_call,cdr3_aa,cdr3_nt
NA,TRBJ1-1,15,TRBD1,TRBV7-8,CASSFTRQGGTEAFF,TGTGCCAGCAGCTTCACTCGACAGGGCGGGACTGAAGCTTTCTTT
NA,TRBJ2-3,16,TRBD1,TRBV7-9,CASSFERDRGTDTQYF,TGTGCCAGCAGCTTTGAAAGGGACAGGGGGACAGATACGCAGTATTTT
NA,TRBJ1-2,14,TRBD1,TRBV27,CASSIQGEGYGYTF,TGTGCCAGCAGCATACAGGGGGAAGGTTATGGCTACACCTTC
few,TRBJ2-1,17,TRBD2,TRBV9,CASSVGTSGGPNNEQFF,TGTGCCAGCAGCGTAGGGACTAGCGGGGGGCCTAACAATGAGCAGTTCTTC
NA,TRBJ2-1,13,NA,TRBV28,CASSWTTRDEQFF,TGTGCCAGCAGTTGGACGACTAGAGATGAGCAGTTCTTC
NA,TRBJ1-6,13,TRBD1,TRBV19,CASLGQLNSPLHF,TGTGCCAGTCTGGGACAGTTAAATTCACCCCTCCACTTT
NA,TRBJ1-1,14,NA,TRBV27,CASSLAGTNTEAFF,TGTGCCAGCAGCCTCGCCGGGACAAACACTGAAGCTTTCTTT
NA,TRBJ1-6,17,TRBD1,TRBV28,CASSPNKPGQGKPPLHF,TGTGCCAGCAGTCCCAACAAACCGGGACAGGGTAAACCACCCCTCCACTTT
NA,TRBJ1-2,14,TRBD1,TRBV2,CASSDLRGPSGYTF,TGTGCCAGCAGTGATTTGAGGGGGCCTTCAGGCTACACCTTC
few,TRBJ1-6,14,TRBD1,TRBV6-5,CASSYGSGGSPLHF,TGTGCCAGCAGTTATGGGTCAGGGGGATCACCCCTCCACTTT
few,TRBJ1-5,14,TRBD1,TRBV18,CASSPSGQNQPQHF,TGTGCCAGCTCACCTTCGGGACAGAATCAGCCCCAGCATTTT
NA,TRBJ1-2,14,NA,TRBV5-1,CASSSKQGPYGYTF,TGCGCCAGCAGCTCTAAACAGGGTCCCTATGGCTACACCTTC
NA,TRBJ2-3,14,NA,TRBV29-1,CSVEPRGSTDTQYF,TGCAGCGTTGAACCCCGCGGGTCCACAGATACGCAGTATTTT
NA,TRBJ2-5,15,TRBD2,TRBV9,CASSALSGGGETQYF,TGTGCCAGCAGTGCCCTTTCGGGGGGTGGAGAGACCCAGTACTTC
NA,TRBJ1-5,14,NA,TRBV6-1,CASIAAPINQPQHF,TGTGCCAGCATAGCTGCGCCCATCAATCAGCCCCAGCATTTT
NA,TRBJ2-5,15,TRBD2,TRBV7-6,CASSPGTSGEETQYF,TGTGCCAGCAGTCCCGGGACTAGCGGGGAAGAGACCCAGTACTTC
once,TRBJ2-3,13,TRBD2,TRBV2,CASSGGITDTQYF,TGTGCCAGCAGCGGGGGGATCACAGATACGCAGTATTTT
NA,TRBJ2-1,16,NA,TRBV19,CASSILHSSSYNEQFF,TGTGCCAGTAGTATATTGCACTCGAGCTCCTACAATGAGCAGTTCTTC
NA,TRBJ2-3,14,NA,TRBV6-5,CASSSVGVTDTQYF,TGTGCCAGCAGTTCCGTCGGGGTAACAGATACGCAGTATTTT
NA,TRBJ1-5,14,NA,TRBV4-1,CASSQPGKNQPQHF,TGCGCCAGCAGCCAGCCGGGAAAAAATCAGCCCCAGCATTTT
few,TRBJ1-1,14,NA,TRBV6-1,CASRANRVNTEAFF,TGTGCCAGCAGGGCAAACAGGGTGAACACTGAAGCTTTCTTT
once,TRBJ2-1,14,NA,TRBV11-2,CASSLLGNNNEQFF,TGTGCCAGCAGCTTACTCGGGAATAACAATGAGCAGTTCTTC
NA,TRBJ1-1,13,NA,TRBV18,CASSPDSHAEAFF,TGTGCCAGCTCACCTGACAGTCACGCTGAAGCTTTCTTT
NA,TRBJ1-6,16,NA,TRBV28,CASSPRGGDYNSPLHF,TGTGCCAGCAGTCCACGGGGGGGGGACTATAATTCACCCCTCCACTTT
NA,TRBJ1-1,15,NA,TRBV7-9,CASSFEAVGNTEAFF,TGTGCCAGCAGCTTCGAGGCCGTGGGGAACACTGAAGCTTTCTTT
NA,TRBJ2-1,14,TRBD2,TRBV25-1,CASSDRGGAGEQFF,TGTGCCAGCAGTGATCGCGGGGGGGCCGGCGAGCAGTTCTTC
NA,TRBJ1-1,13,NA,TRBV9,CASSADGQVEAFF,TGTGCCAGCAGCGCCGACGGACAAGTTGAAGCTTTCTTT
NA,TRBJ1-5,15,TRBD1,TRBV4-1,CASSQTGSEYQPQHF,TGCGCCAGCAGCCAGACAGGGTCCGAGTATCAGCCCCAGCATTTT
NA,TRBJ1-3,15,NA,TRBV14,CASSQVPGSGNTIYF,TGTGCCAGCAGCCAAGTCCCGGGGTCTGGAAACACCATATATTTT
NA,TRBJ2-1,16,TRBD1,TRBV29-1,CSVRKGTGGSYNEQFF,TGCAGCGTCAGAAAGGGGACAGGGGGCTCCTACAATGAGCAGTTCTTC
once,TRBJ2-5,14,TRBD2,TRBV19,CASTSGLASETQYF,TGTGCCAGTACCTCGGGACTAGCTAGTGAGACCCAGTACTTC
NA,TRBJ1-1,15,NA,TRBV5-1,CASSLGAGGWTEAFF,TGCGCCAGCAGCTTGGGGGCGGGGGGCTGGACTGAAGCTTTCTTT